This T cell receptor (beta chain) was identified in a study of blood T cells in healthy people across ages. The CDR3 has 15 residues. Germline lookup yields CDR1 MNHNS and CDR2 SASEGT. With 8 bases clipped from V and 5 bases from J, the junction kept 10 bases outside the gene matches. Then a second PCR, running roughly 7 to 11 cycles, was carried out with a sample-barcoded 5' primer and a J-beta primer mix. TCRdb reprocessed the 5' RACE reads with MiXCR, giving one entry per CDR3 protein. Counted here are hundreds of thousands of distinct CDR3 sequences, about 48% occurring once; the ten biggest clones make up about an eighth.

The chain couples TRBV6-1 to TRBJ2-1, with TRBD2 matching over 9 bases. This TCR was sampled from a young man in good health. Sequencing was performed on blood. This CDR3 reads CASSGPSGAHNEQFF. Written as DNA, the CDR3 is TGTGCCAGCTCCGGACCTAGCGGGGCCCACAATGAGCAGTTCTTC.